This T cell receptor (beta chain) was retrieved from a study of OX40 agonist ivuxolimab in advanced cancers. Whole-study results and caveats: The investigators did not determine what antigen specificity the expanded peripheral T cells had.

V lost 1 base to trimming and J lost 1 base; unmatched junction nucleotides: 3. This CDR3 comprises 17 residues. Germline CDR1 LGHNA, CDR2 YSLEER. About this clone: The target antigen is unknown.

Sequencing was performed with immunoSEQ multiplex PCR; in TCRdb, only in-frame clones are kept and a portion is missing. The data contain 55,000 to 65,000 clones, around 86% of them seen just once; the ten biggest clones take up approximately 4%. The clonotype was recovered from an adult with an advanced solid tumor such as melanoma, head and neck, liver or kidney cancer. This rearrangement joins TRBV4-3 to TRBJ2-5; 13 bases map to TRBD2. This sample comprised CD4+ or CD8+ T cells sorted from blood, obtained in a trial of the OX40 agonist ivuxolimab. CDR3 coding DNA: TGCGCCAGCAGCCAAGGACTAGCGGGGGGACCCCAAGAGACCCAGTACTTC. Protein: CASSQGLAGGPQETQYF.